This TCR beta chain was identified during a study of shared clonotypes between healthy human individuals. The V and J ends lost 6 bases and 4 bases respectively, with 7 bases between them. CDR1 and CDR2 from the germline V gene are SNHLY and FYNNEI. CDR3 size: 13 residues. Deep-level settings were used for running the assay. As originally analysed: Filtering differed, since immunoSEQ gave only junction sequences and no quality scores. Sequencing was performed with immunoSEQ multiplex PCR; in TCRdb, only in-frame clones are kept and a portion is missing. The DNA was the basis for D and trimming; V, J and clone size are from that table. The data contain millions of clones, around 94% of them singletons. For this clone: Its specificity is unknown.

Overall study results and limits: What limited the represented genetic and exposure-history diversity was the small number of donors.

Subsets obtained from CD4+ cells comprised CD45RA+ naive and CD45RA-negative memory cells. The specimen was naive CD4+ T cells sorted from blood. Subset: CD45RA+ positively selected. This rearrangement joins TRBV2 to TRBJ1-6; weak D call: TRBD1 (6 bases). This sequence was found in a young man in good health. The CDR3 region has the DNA TGTGCCAGCAGAGGGGGTTATAATTCACCCCTCCACTTT. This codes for CASRGGYNSPLHF.